The 28 T cell receptor beta chains presented below share a single source sample, sequenced in a study of shared clonotypes between healthy human individuals. Generated by immunoSEQ multiplex PCR, the TCRdb table keeps only in-frame clones and is missing some. This sample has some 2,100,000 clones, with nearly 97% found just once. The sequenced sample was naive CD4+ T cells sorted from blood. Subset described: CD45RA+ positively selected. The receptors originated from a man between 18 and 35 years old in good health.

Notes on this clone: The same CDR3 is also encoded by other DNA sequences in this sample. The chain couples TRBV14 to TRBJ1-6; maybe TRBD1 (5 bases). The CDR3 contains 15 residues. Trimming stripped 0 bases from V and 5 bases from J, with 8 bases between. Germline lookup yields CDR1 SGHDN and CDR2 FVKESK. Written as DNA, the CDR3 is TGTGCCAGCAGCCAAGATCAGGGAAATAATTCACCCCTCCACTTT. Translation: CASSQDQGNNSPLHF.

The chain is built from TRBV27 and TRBJ2-7; the D is unclear. This CDR3 is built from 15 residues. V was pared by 5 bases and J by 6 bases, with 20 bases between. CDR1 is MNHEY, CDR2 SMNVEV, per germline (reference sequence). The CDR3 DNA reads as TGTGCCAGCAGTCCATACAGTGTCCCGGCAGGCGAGCAGTACTTC. As protein: CASSPYSVPAGEQYF.

Written as DNA, the CDR3 is TGTGCCAGCAGCGTATCCGGGACAGGGGTAGGAAACACCATATATTTT. This translates into CASSVSGTGVGNTIYF. The chain is built from TRBV7-9 and TRBJ1-3, with 10 bases that match TRBD1. The germline V gene encodes CDR1 SEHNR and CDR2 FQNEAQ (reference sequence). This CDR3 spans 16 amino acids. V lost 5 bases to trimming and J lost 4 bases; unmatched junction nucleotides: 8.

This chain joins TRBV4-3 and TRBJ1-2; D is unclear. The CDR3 is made up of 13 amino acids. V was trimmed by 3 bases and J by 1 base, leaving 6 bases between them. The germline V gene has CDR1 LGHNA and CDR2 YSLEER. CDR3 bases: TGCGCCAGCAGCCAGGAAATTAACTATGGCTACACCTTC. The encoded protein is CASSQEINYGYTF.

In its sample, this clone was seen once. Within the sample, other DNA sequences also encode this same CDR3. The rearrangement joins TRBV5-1 to TRBJ2-1, with D tentatively TRBD1 or TRBD2 (5 bases each). Germline lookup yields CDR1 SGHRS and CDR2 YFSETQ. The V end was cut by 0 bases, the J end by 3 bases, with 7 bases between. The CDR3 totals 14 residues. The CDR3, as DNA: TGCGCCAGCAGCTTGGGGGGGAGCTACAATGAGCAGTTCTTC. Translated: CASSLGGSYNEQFF.

The chain combines TRBV6-6 with TRBJ1-1; D perhaps matches TRBD1 (6 bases). Trimming took 5 bases from V and 3 from J, leaving 13 bases between them. The CDR3 extends over 14 amino acids. CDR1 is MNHNY and CDR2 is SVGAGI in the germline V gene (reference sequence). CDR3 region: CASSPQGSYTEAFF. In nucleotides, the CDR3 is TGTGCCAGCAGTCCGCAGGGGTCCTACACTGAAGCTTTCTTT.

This clone was detected only once. V usage is TRBV4-3 and J usage is TRBJ1-3, with a weak D call TRBD1 (5 bases). Trimming left V 0 bases short and J 3 bases short, with 12 bases between. There are 16 residues in the CDR3. Germline V gene lookup returns CDR1 LGHNA and CDR2 YSLEER. CDR3 residues: CASSQDQGAGGNTIYF. The CDR3 bases are TGCGCCAGCAGCCAAGATCAGGGCGCAGGTGGAAACACCATATATTTT.

V gene TRBV6-5 combines with J gene TRBJ1-2; TRBD1 might be the D (6 bases). Germline loops: CDR1 MNHEY, CDR2 SVGAGI. V shed 7 bases and J shed 1 base, with 10 bases lying between them. The CDR3 has 13 residues. Here the CDR3 reads CASIGQNNYGYTF. Written as DNA, the CDR3 is TGTGCCAGCATAGGACAGAATAACTATGGCTACACCTTC.

This sequence joins TRBV5-1 and TRBJ2-1; TRBD1 aligns across 9 bases. Losses at the gene ends were 3 bases for V and 9 bases for J; bases not matched to a gene: 7. Germline V gene data show CDR1 as SGHRS and CDR2 as YFSETQ. This CDR3 contains 14 residues. DNA for the CDR3: TGCGCCAGCAGCTCGCTCCCGGGACAGGGTGAGCAGTTCTTC. Translation: CASSSLPGQGEQFF.

Concerning this clone itself: Other DNA sequences in this specimen translate into the identical CDR3. The chain joins TRBV10-3 to TRBJ1-2; 7 positions match TRBD1. The V segment lost 0 bases and the J segment 4 bases; nucleotides outside the gene matches: 2. Germline-derived CDR1 and CDR2 are ENHRY and SYGVKD. The CDR3 consists of 14 residues. The CDR3 coding sequence is TGTGCCATCAGTGAGTCGGACAGGTCCTATGGCTACACCTTC. It translates to CAISESDRSYGYTF.

V and J are TRBV7-2 and TRBJ2-3, with D hard to call. Deletions cut 4 bases from V and 6 bases from J, with 14 bases between. Germline CDR1 is SGHTA and CDR2 is FQGNSA. The CDR3 has 14 amino acids. CDR3 protein: CASSSRADRDTQYF. In nucleotides, the CDR3 is TGTGCCAGCAGCTCTAGGGCAGACCGGGATACGCAGTATTTT.

This clone was seen once. The V call is TRBV20-1, the J call TRBJ1-2; 7 nucleotides align to TRBD1. The CDR3 loop spans 8 amino acids. Germline CDR1 reads DFQATT; CDR2 reads SNEGSKA (reference sequence). CDR3 sequence: CRGQHYTF. For the CDR3, the DNA is TGCAGGGGACAGCACTACACCTTC.

This clone was seen just once. The chain employs TRBV9 and TRBJ2-3; 8 bases map to TRBD2. Germline CDR1 SGDLS, CDR2 YYNGEE. J lost 4 bases, V lost 2 bases, and 3 bases had no gene match. The CDR3 length is 14 residues. The CDR3 here is CASSVSGTSDTQYF. CDR3 DNA: TGTGCCAGCAGCGTTAGCGGGACGTCAGATACGCAGTATTTT.

This sequence joins TRBV7-9 and TRBJ2-2; D possibly corresponds to TRBD1 (5 bases). Germline CDR1 reads SEHNR; CDR2 reads FQNEAQ (reference sequence). V shed 0 bases and J shed 7 bases, with 12 bases lying between them. This CDR3 comprises 15 residues. The CDR3 DNA follows: TGTGCCAGCAGCTTAGCCCTTTCAGGGCACGGGGAGCTGTTTTTT. It is translated as CASSLALSGHGELFF.

The CDR3: CASSDEGRGETQYF. The CDR3 nucleotides read TGTGCCAGCAGCGACGAGGGGCGCGGGGAGACCCAGTACTTC. The V call is TRBV6-5, the J call TRBJ2-5; either TRBD1 or TRBD2 may supply D (5 bases each). CDR3 size: 14 residues. V lost 6 bases and J lost 5, with 16 bases in between. The V gene's germline CDR1 is MNHEY and CDR2 SVGAGI.

The V gene is TRBV19, the J gene TRBJ1-2; possible D gene TRBD1, 5 bases. The CDR3 is made up of 13 amino acids. Trimming took off 5 bases at V and 7 bases at J, with 14 bases between the two ends. The germline gives CDR1 LNHDA, CDR2 SQIVND (reference sequence). The CDR3 region is CASSATGTLGYTF. CDR3 DNA: TGTGCCAGTAGTGCTACCGGGACGCTTGGCTACACCTTC.

This clone was detected only once. Other DNA sequences in the same sample also yield this CDR3. This chain links TRBV20-1 with TRBJ2-7; D perhaps matches TRBD2 (6 bases). CDR3 length: 11 amino acids. Germline V CDR1 and CDR2: DFQATT, SNEGSKA (reference sequence). Between the trimmed V and J ends, which lost 5 bases and 6 bases, there was a span of 11 bases. CDR3 in DNA: TGCAGTGCTTCAGTGGGGGGCGAGCAGTACTTC. Translating gives CSASVGGEQYF.

The chain has TRBV5-4 and TRBJ2-1; 8 bases align to TRBD1. The CDR3 extends over 15 amino acids. The V and J ends lost 4 bases and 0 bases, in that order; junction bases with no gene match: 3. Looked up from germline, CDR1 is SGHNT and CDR2 is YYREEE (reference sequence). CDR3 amino acids: CASSAGQVSYNEQFF. For the CDR3, the DNA is TGTGCCAGCAGCGCGGGACAGGTCTCCTACAATGAGCAGTTCTTC.

The V gene is TRBV5-1, the J gene TRBJ2-6; D might be TRBD1 (5 bases). CDR1 and CDR2 (germline): SGHRS, YFSETQ. The CDR3 is 15 amino acids. Trimming removed 0 bases at V and 13 bases at J, with 17 bases between. CDR3 loop: CASSLGQGGVGVLTF. For the CDR3, the DNA is TGCGCCAGCAGCTTGGGCCAGGGTGGGGTCGGGGTCCTGACTTTC.

The chain joins TRBV29-1 to TRBJ2-3, with D perhaps matching TRBD1 or TRBD2 (5 bases each). Germline lookup yields CDR1 SQVTM and CDR2 ANQGSEA. Trimming stripped 3 bases from V and 2 bases from J, with 9 bases between. This CDR3 is 13 amino acids long. CDR3 sequence: CSVDSGHTDTQYF. For the CDR3, the DNA is TGCAGCGTTGACAGCGGACACACAGATACGCAGTATTTT.

V is TRBV5-4 and J is TRBJ2-1; TRBD2 agrees at 7 bases. Trimming at V came to 0 bases and at J to 4 bases, leaving 7 bases not matched to a gene. From germline, CDR1 is SGHNT and CDR2 YYREEE (reference sequence). There are 16 residues in the CDR3. CDR3 sequence: CASSLVGSGAYNEQFF. In DNA form, the CDR3 reads TGTGCCAGCAGCTTGGTAGGGAGCGGGGCGTACAATGAGCAGTTCTTC.

The chain employs TRBV28 and TRBJ1-6; D is ambiguous. Germline CDR1 and CDR2: MDHEN and SYDVKM. Trimming took 8 bases from V and 1 from J, leaving 15 bases between them. This CDR3 region has 16 residues. The CDR3 nucleotides are TGTGCCAGCCAAAGGGATCCCGGGTCCTATAATTCACCCCTCCACTTT. Its translation: CASQRDPGSYNSPLHF.

V is TRBV6-6 and J is TRBJ2-5; D might be TRBD1 (6 bases). V shed 6 bases and J shed 4 bases, with 18 bases lying between them. Germline assignment: CDR1 MNHNY and CDR2 SVGAGI (reference sequence). The CDR3 consists of 15 residues. The CDR3 DNA reads as TGTGCCAGCAGCGACCGGGACACAGGTAGAGAGACCCAGTACTTC. Its protein product is CASSDRDTGRETQYF.

The genes are TRBV5-1 and TRBJ2-1; 7 bases line up with TRBD2. CDR1 is SGHRS and CDR2 is YFSETQ in the germline V gene. The CDR3 covers 15 residues. J gave up 4 bases and V 0 bases, and 4 bases lay outside the gene matches. The CDR3 reads CASSLAGLPYNEQFF. The CDR3 DNA sequence: TGCGCCAGCAGCTTGGCGGGACTACCATACAATGAGCAGTTCTTC. The entire variable domain, with the rest obtained from reference TRBV5-1 and TRBJ2-1, is as follows: KAGVTQTPRYLIKTRGQQVTLSCSPISGHRSVSWYQQTPGQGLQFLFEYFSETQRNKGNFPGRFSGRQFSNSRSEMNVSTLELGDSALYLCASSLAGLPYNEQFFGPGTRLTVL.

For this clone: Other DNA variants within this sample encode the same CDR3. This rearrangement joins TRBV20-1 to TRBJ2-7; D is undetermined. This CDR3 is 11 amino acids long. V gave up 0 bases and J gave up 7 bases, with 7 bases separating them. CDR1 and CDR2 from the germline V gene are DFQATT and SNEGSKA (reference sequence). This CDR3 is CSARDLTEQYF. The CDR3 nucleotides are TGCAGTGCTAGAGATCTGACAGAGCAGTACTTC.

The rearrangement uses TRBV28 and TRBJ1-2; D gene ambiguous. The germline gives CDR1 MDHEN, CDR2 SYDVKM. The CDR3 is 15 amino acids. V was cut by 5 bases and J by 4 bases, with 17 bases left in between. Here the CDR3 DNA reads TGTGCCAGCAGTCCCCATGGAGGTTCCGTCTATGGCTACACCTTC. This sequence encodes CASSPHGGSVYGYTF.

This rearrangement joins TRBV11-3 to TRBJ2-5; 15 bases fit TRBD2. CDR1 SGHNT and CDR2 YENEEA come from the germline V gene. The V segment lost 5 bases and the J segment 2 bases; nucleotides outside the gene matches: 9. The CDR3 is 18 amino acids. The CDR3 is CASSPGLAGGPGQETQYF. CDR3 in DNA: TGTGCCAGCAGCCCCGGACTAGCGGGGGGGCCGGGGCAAGAGACCCAGTACTTC.

With respect to this clone: In the same sample, other DNA sequences code for this CDR3. This chain links TRBV7-2 with TRBJ2-4; D ambiguous. Germline V gene sequence: CDR1 SGHTA, CDR2 FQGNSA. This CDR3 region has 13 residues. Trimming took off 1 base at V and 7 bases at J, with 8 bases between the two ends. CDR3 loop: CASSLGGENIQYF. In DNA form, the CDR3 reads TGTGCCAGCAGCTTAGGTGGAGAGAACATTCAGTACTTC.